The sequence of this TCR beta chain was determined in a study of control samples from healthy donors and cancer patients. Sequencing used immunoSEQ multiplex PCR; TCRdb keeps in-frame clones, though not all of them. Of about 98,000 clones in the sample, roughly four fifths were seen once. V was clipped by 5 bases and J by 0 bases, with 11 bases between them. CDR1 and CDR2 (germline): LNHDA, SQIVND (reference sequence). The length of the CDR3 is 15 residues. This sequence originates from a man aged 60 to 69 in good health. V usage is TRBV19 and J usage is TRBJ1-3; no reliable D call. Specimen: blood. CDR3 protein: CASSAALYSGNTIYF. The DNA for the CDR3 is TGTGCCAGTAGTGCGGCTCTTTACTCTGGAAACACCATATATTTT.